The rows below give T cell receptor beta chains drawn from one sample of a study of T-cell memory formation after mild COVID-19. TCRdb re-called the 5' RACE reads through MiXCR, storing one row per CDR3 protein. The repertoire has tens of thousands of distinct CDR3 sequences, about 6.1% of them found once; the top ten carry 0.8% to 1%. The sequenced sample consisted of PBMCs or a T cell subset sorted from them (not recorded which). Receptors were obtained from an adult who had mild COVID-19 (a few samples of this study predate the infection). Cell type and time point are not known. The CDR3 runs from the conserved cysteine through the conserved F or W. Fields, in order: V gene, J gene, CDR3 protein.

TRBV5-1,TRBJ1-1,CASSFGSTNTEAFF
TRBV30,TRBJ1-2,CAWFREGNYGYTF
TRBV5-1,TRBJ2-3,CASSWGQGGTDTQYF
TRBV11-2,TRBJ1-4,CASSLDGRVGEKLFF
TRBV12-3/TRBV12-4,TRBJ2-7,CASNRDGQGYEQYF
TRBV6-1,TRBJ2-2,CASSERGGANTGELFF
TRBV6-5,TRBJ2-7,CASMVLGGYEQYF
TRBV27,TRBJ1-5,CASSTAGGQPQHF
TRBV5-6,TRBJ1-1,CASSLDIEAFF
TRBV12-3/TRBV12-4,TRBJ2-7,CASSQGQGGGRYEQYF
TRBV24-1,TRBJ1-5,CATSGLTDSNQPQHF
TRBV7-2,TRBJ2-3,CASSSKTSGGNTDTQYF
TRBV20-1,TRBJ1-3,CSAIARGNTIYF
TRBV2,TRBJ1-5,CASSEDRNSNQPQHF
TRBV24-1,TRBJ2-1,CATSDSQGAQYNEQFF
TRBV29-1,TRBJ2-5,CSVRDTGVQETQYF
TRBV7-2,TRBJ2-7,CASSLLIGPGEQYF
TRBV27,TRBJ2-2,CASSWGRATGELFF
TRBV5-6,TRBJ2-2,CASSSEKQGAGELFF
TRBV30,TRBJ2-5,CAWSVLIRSAQETQYF
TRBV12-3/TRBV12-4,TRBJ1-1,CASSRTGANTEAFF
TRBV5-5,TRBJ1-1,CASSFRTGKAFF
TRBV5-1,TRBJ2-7,CASSLGQGVSYEQYF
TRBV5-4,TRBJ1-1,CASSPTGARKDTEAFF
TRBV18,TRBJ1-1,CASSPLRPGQNTEAFF
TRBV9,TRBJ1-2,CASSVDQGNNYGYTF
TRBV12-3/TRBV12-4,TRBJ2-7,CASGKAQGKGPHEQYF
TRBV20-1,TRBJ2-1,CSARVAGLDEQFF